This T cell receptor (beta chain) comes out of a study of shared clonotypes between healthy human individuals. Overall study context: A couple of women and a few men aged 18 to 49 served as donors. Whole-study findings and limits: Among non-shared clonotypes, generation probabilities were lower than among those shared by all four donors.

The data were produced by immunoSEQ multiplex PCR, yet TCRdb's version contains in-frame clones alone and is incomplete. In the table there are hundreds of thousands of clones, approximately 74% of which are singletons. As for this clone: The antigen is unknown.

Among the donors, all were Caucasian adults who lived in Nashville, Tennessee. V lost 1 base to trimming and J lost 5 bases, with 12 bases between them. This CDR3 has 15 residues. The germline V gene encodes CDR1 SGHTA and CDR2 FQGNSA. The clonotype was recovered from a young man in good health. The rearrangement uses TRBV7-2 and TRBJ2-1, with D possibly matching TRBD2 (6 bases). The material sequenced was memory CD4+ T cells sorted from blood. Subset: CD45RA-negative fraction. The CDR3 loop reads CASSLVGTLNNEQFF. In DNA form, the CDR3 reads TGTGCCAGCAGCTTAGTTGGGACTCTTAACAATGAGCAGTTCTTC.